Below, one TCR beta chain is given with its context. Antigen: not known. The ends were cut back, 2 bases at V and 0 bases at J, with 16 bases in the middle. The CDR3 is 17 amino acids. The germline V gene encodes CDR1 MNHEY and CDR2 SMNVEV (reference sequence). This sample was taken from a study of cytomegalovirus exposure and HLA in healthy donors. 60 Vbeta and 13 Jbeta primers were used in PCR. This table comes from immunoSEQ multiplex PCR, and its TCRdb copy is limited to in-frame clones, with some not included. The sample contains just over 200,000 clones, 70% to 85% of which appear only once. Study-wide points: Most TCRs appeared rarely, but some public TCRs recurred in many donors.

The source material was PBMCs. The V gene is TRBV27, the J gene TRBJ1-1; tentatively, D is TRBD1 (6 bases). The sequence derives from a man aged 50 to 60 in good health and CMV-seronegative. The CDR3 protein is CASSLLSRGGLNTEAFF. CDR3 in DNA: TGTGCCAGCAGTTTACTTTCCAGGGGCGGGTTGAACACTGAAGCTTTCTTT.